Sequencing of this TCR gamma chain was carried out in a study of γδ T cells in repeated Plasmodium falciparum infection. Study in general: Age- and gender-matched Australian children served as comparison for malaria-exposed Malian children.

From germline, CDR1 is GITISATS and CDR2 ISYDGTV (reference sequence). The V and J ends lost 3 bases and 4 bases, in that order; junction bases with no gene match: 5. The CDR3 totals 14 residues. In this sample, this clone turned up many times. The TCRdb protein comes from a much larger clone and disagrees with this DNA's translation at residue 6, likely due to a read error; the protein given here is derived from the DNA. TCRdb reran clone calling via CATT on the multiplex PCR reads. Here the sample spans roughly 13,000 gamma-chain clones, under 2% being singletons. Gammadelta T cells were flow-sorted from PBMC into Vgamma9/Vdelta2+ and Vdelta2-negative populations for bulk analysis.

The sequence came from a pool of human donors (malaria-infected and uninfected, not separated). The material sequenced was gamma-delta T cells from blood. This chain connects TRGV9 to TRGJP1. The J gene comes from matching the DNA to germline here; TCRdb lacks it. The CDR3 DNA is TGTGCCTTGTGGGAGTCAGGCACTGGTTGGTTCAAGATATTT. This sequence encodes CALWESGTGWFKIF.